Each of the 30 T cell receptor beta chains below was sequenced from the same sample in a study of yellow fever vaccine responses in identical twins. A single record per CDR3 protein comes from TCRdb applying MiXCR to the RT-PCR reads. The profile shows 20,000 to 25,000 distinct CDR3 sequences, roughly 80% of them singletons. Here the sequenced sample was T cells from blood (PBMCs), unsorted or a sorted subset (not recorded which), taken before or after yellow fever vaccination (not recorded which). The receptors were sampled from a woman between 18 and 30 years old who received the yellow fever vaccine.

V gene TRBV2 combines with J gene TRBJ2-2, with 10 bases aligning to TRBD2. Germline values: CDR1 SNHLY, CDR2 FYNNEI. CDR3 length: 15 amino acids. With V trimmed by 5 bases and J by 1 base, 1 base remained unmatched. CDR3 region: CASSTSGKNTGELFF. CDR3 DNA sequence: TGTGCCAGCAGTACTAGCGGGAAGAACACCGGGGAGCTGTTTTTT. The whole variable domain, remainder taken from reference TRBV2 and TRBJ2-2, is EPEVTQTPSHQVTQMGQEVILRCVPISNHLYFYWYRQILGQKVEFLVSFYNNEISEKSEIFDDQFSVERPDGSNFTLKIRSTKLEDSAMYFCASSTSGKNTGELFFGEGSRLTVL.

This rearrangement joins TRBV2 to TRBJ2-4, with D unresolved. The CDR3 extends over 14 amino acids. V shed 4 bases and J shed 7 bases, with 14 bases lying between them. Germline CDR1 SNHLY, CDR2 FYNNEI. The CDR3 DNA reads as TGTGCCAGCAGTGCACGAACCCTTAAGAACATTCAGTACTTC. The encoded protein is CASSARTLKNIQYF. Supplemented by reference TRBV2 and TRBJ2-4, the full variable domain reads EPEVTQTPSHQVTQMGQEVILRCVPISNHLYFYWYRQILGQKVEFLVSFYNNEISEKSEIFDDQFSVERPDGSNFTLKIRSTKLEDSAMYFCASSARTLKNIQYFGAGTRLSVL.

V and J are TRBV7-2 and TRBJ1-4; D is uncertain. V was trimmed by 1 base and J by 4 bases, leaving 19 bases between them. In germline, CDR1 is SGHTA, CDR2 FQGNSA. The CDR3 contains 18 residues. CDR3 residues: CASSLGRKGGPGNEKLFF. The CDR3 nucleotides read TGTGCCAGCAGCTTAGGGCGCAAGGGAGGCCCCGGTAATGAAAAACTGTTTTTT.

The chain recombines TRBV5-4 with TRBJ2-1; 8 bases line up with TRBD1. V was pared by 6 bases and J by 9 bases, with 5 bases of the junction left unmatched. The CDR3 runs 12 residues. Germline CDR1 and CDR2: SGHNT and YYREEE (reference sequence). CDR3 residues: CASIQGDGEQFF. The CDR3 bases are TGTGCCAGCATACAGGGGGATGGTGAGCAGTTCTTC.

The gene calls are TRBV6-1 and TRBJ2-6; possible D gene TRBD2, 5 bases. Germline CDR1 MNHNS, CDR2 SASEGT. V lost 1 base and J lost 1, with 5 bases in between. This CDR3 has 15 amino acids. CDR3: CASSEVASGANVLTF. The CDR3 DNA reads as TGTGCCAGCAGTGAAGTAGCGTCTGGGGCCAACGTCCTGACTTTC.

The chain is built from TRBV7-9 and TRBJ2-1; 13 positions agree with TRBD2. Germline CDR1 reads SEHNR; CDR2 reads FQNEAQ (reference sequence). CDR3 length: 16 amino acids. V lost 5 bases, J lost 6 bases, and 7 bases stayed unmatched. This CDR3 reads CASSTSGRASFNEQFF. DNA of the CDR3: TGTGCCAGCAGCACTAGCGGGAGGGCCTCTTTCAATGAGCAGTTCTTC.

The rearrangement links TRBV2 to TRBJ2-6; D unclear. The CDR3 length is 14 residues. V lost 6 bases and J lost 0, with 6 bases in between. Per the germline V gene, CDR1 is SNHLY and CDR2 is FYNNEI. The DNA for the CDR3 is TGTGCCAGCAGGTCAGACTCTGGGGCCAACGTCCTGACTTTC. Translated, it gives CASRSDSGANVLTF.

This chain links TRBV19 with TRBJ2-7, with D possibly being TRBD2 (6 bases). V was clipped by 5 bases and J by 0 bases, with 11 bases between them. The CDR3 is 14 residues long. CDR1 and CDR2 (germline): LNHDA, SQIVND (reference sequence). DNA for the CDR3: TGTGCCAGTAGTCCGACCGGGAGCTCCTACGAGCAGTACTTC. This sequence encodes CASSPTGSSYEQYF.

The chain couples TRBV9 to TRBJ1-6; D call uncertain. The germline CDR1 and CDR2 sequences are SGDLS and YYNGEE. The CDR3 length is 14 residues. Deletions cut 0 bases from V and 5 bases from J, with 6 bases between. The DNA for the CDR3 is TGTGCCAGCAGCGTAGGGTGGGATAATTCACCCCTCCACTTT. Its protein is CASSVGWDNSPLHF.

This chain uses TRBV10-1 with TRBJ1-1; TRBD1 might be the D (5 bases). Germline V gene lookup returns CDR1 WNHNN and CDR2 SYGVQD (reference sequence). Trimming took 6 bases from V and 5 from J, leaving 19 bases between them. There are 15 residues in the CDR3. CDR3 nucleotides: TGCGCCAGCAGGGGGGGGGAGCTGGTTGGGACTGAAGCTTTCTTT. Translating it yields CASRGGELVGTEAFF.

The CDR3 reads CAIRTSGLYNEQFF. CDR3 DNA: TGTGCCATCAGGACCAGCGGTCTCTACAATGAGCAGTTCTTC. V and J are TRBV10-3 and TRBJ2-1; D might be TRBD2 (5 bases). Germline assignment: CDR1 ENHRY and CDR2 SYGVKD. Trimming took off 6 bases at V and 3 bases at J, with 12 bases between the two ends. The CDR3 covers 14 residues.

This chain uses TRBV11-3 with TRBJ1-5, with TRBD1 matching 10 bases. This CDR3 spans 15 amino acids. Germline-derived CDR1 and CDR2 are SGHNT and YENEEA. With V trimmed by 4 bases and J by 7 bases, 7 bases remained unmatched. This CDR3 reads CASSSPGQGCQPQHF. The CDR3 nucleotides read TGTGCCAGCAGCTCTCCGGGACAGGGGTGCCAGCCCCAGCATTTT.

J is TRBJ1-5 and V is TRBV6-2 or TRBV6-3, with 10 positions matching TRBD1. Germline CDR1 is MNHEY and CDR2 is SVGEGT. The CDR3 extends over 19 amino acids. J was trimmed by 2 bases and V by 0 bases; bases with no gene match: 10. The CDR3 nucleotides are TGTGCCAGCAGTTACTCTTCTGGGACAGGGGACTTCGGCAATCAGCCCCAGCATTTT. It codes for CASSYSSGTGDFGNQPQHF.

The chain is built from TRBV9 and TRBJ2-7; either TRBD1 or TRBD2 may fit D (5 bases each). The germline CDR1 and CDR2 sequences are SGDLS and YYNGEE. V was trimmed by 4 bases and J by 2 bases, leaving 13 bases between them. This CDR3 contains 14 residues. The CDR3 nucleotides are TGTGCCAGCAGCCCCGGGGACGGGGCCTACGAGCAGTACTTC. It encodes CASSPGDGAYEQYF.

This chain connects TRBV29-1 to TRBJ2-7, with a weak D call TRBD2 (6 bases). V shed 3 bases and J shed 0 bases, with 9 bases lying between them. This CDR3 spans 13 amino acids. Germline V gene sequence: CDR1 SQVTM, CDR2 ANQGSEA. CDR3 amino acids: CSVDVSGSYEQYF. The DNA of the CDR3 is TGCAGCGTTGATGTTAGCGGCTCCTACGAGCAGTACTTC.

The chain joins TRBV2 to TRBJ1-1; D perhaps matches TRBD1 (6 bases). V lost 7 bases and J 0 bases, leaving 12 bases between the germline ends. Germline-derived CDR1 and CDR2 are SNHLY and FYNNEI. CDR3 length equals 14 residues. CDR3 bases: TGTGCCAGCACTGGACAGCCCATGAACACTGAAGCTTTCTTT. This encodes CASTGQPMNTEAFF.

V is TRBV7-6 and J is TRBJ1-6; D perhaps matches TRBD1 (6 bases). The CDR3 totals 16 residues. The V gene lost 1 base and the J gene lost 7 bases, with 14 bases spanning the gap. Germline V gene sequence: CDR1 SGHVS, CDR2 FNYEAQ. The CDR3 DNA follows: TGTGCCAGCAGCTTAGAACGCGGGGGCCGAAATTCACCCCTCCACTTT. Its translation is CASSLERGGRNSPLHF.

V and J are TRBV24-1 and TRBJ2-5; tentative D call: TRBD1 (6 bases). The V gene lost 1 base and the J gene lost 6 bases, with 11 bases spanning the gap. The CDR3 sequence is 14 residues long. The germline gives CDR1 KGHDR, CDR2 SFDVKD. DNA for the CDR3: TGTGCCACCAGTGATTTTGGACAGCATCAGACCCAGTACTTC. The encoded protein is CATSDFGQHQTQYF.

The chain recombines TRBV5-6 with TRBJ1-2, with 7 nucleotides matching TRBD1. V shed 0 bases, J shed 0 bases, and the junction held 2 bases outside the gene matches. Germline-derived CDR1 and CDR2 are SGHDT and YYEEEE. CDR3 length: 15 residues. The chain's CDR3 is CASSLGQGANYGYTF. The CDR3, as DNA: TGTGCCAGCAGCTTGGGACAGGGTGCTAACTATGGCTACACCTTC.

The sample holds a few counts of this clonotype. The rearrangement uses TRBV9 and TRBJ2-2; 7 bases fit TRBD2. Trimming removed 3 bases from V and 7 bases from J; junction bases left unmatched: 9. This CDR3 region has 15 residues. Germline CDR1 and CDR2: SGDLS and YYNGEE. This chain's CDR3 is CASSASGTEDGELFF. The CDR3 DNA reads TGTGCCAGCAGCGCAAGCGGGACGGAGGACGGGGAGCTGTTTTTT.

This rearrangement joins TRBV5-6 to TRBJ1-2; D might be TRBD1 (6 bases). Trimming cost V 3 bases and J 0 bases, with 9 bases left between them. Germline-derived CDR1 and CDR2 are SGHDT and YYEEEE. The CDR3 length is 14 residues. CDR3 DNA: TGTGCCAGCAGCTCGGGGACAACTAACTATGGCTACACCTTC. Translating it yields CASSSGTTNYGYTF.

The chain joins TRBV12-3 or TRBV12-4 to TRBJ1-6; a weak D match, TRBD1 (5 bases). The ends were cut back, 3 bases at V and 5 bases at J, with 11 bases in the middle. The CDR3 runs to 15 residues. In nucleotides, the CDR3 is TGTGCCAGCAGTTTTTTAGGGGCCGATAATTCACCCCTCCACTTT. Amino acid sequence: CASSFLGADNSPLHF.

The CDR3, as DNA: TGTGCCAGCAGTTTTTTACAGGGTTCTGGAAACACCATATATTTT. This sequence encodes CASSFLQGSGNTIYF. The chain is built from TRBV12-3 or TRBV12-4 and TRBJ1-3; tentative D call: TRBD1 (6 bases). Between the trimmed V and J ends, which lost 3 bases and 1 base, there was a span of 10 bases. The CDR3 is 15 amino acids.

The CDR3 DNA is TGTGCCAGCAGCGACGGGACATCAAGCCCCTACGAGCAGTACTTC. Translating it yields CASSDGTSSPYEQYF. V gene TRBV5-5 combines with J gene TRBJ2-7; a weak D match, TRBD1 (6 bases). The CDR3 sequence is 15 residues long. Germline V gene lookup returns CDR1 SGHKS and CDR2 YYEKEE (reference sequence). The V end lost 4 bases, the J end lost 2 bases, and 16 bases lay between the germline ends. Full variable domain (remainder filled in from reference TRBV5-5 and TRBJ2-7): DAGVTQSPTHLIKTRGQQVTLRCSPISGHKSVSWYQQVLGQGPQFIFQYYEKEERGRGNFPDRFSARQFPNYSSELNVNALLLGDSALYLCASSDGTSSPYEQYFGPGTRLTVT.

This chain uses TRBV7-3 with TRBJ2-1; 10 bases map to TRBD1. Unmatched junction bases numbered 9, after V lost 3 bases and J lost 4 bases. Per the germline V gene, CDR1 is SGHTA and CDR2 is FQGTGA. The CDR3 consists of 17 residues. Written as DNA, the CDR3 is TGTGCCAGCAGCTTGTCCCCCGGGACAGGGGAGTACAATGAGCAGTTCTTC. Protein product: CASSLSPGTGEYNEQFF. Filled out from reference TRBV7-3 and TRBJ2-1, the complete variable domain reads GAGVSQTPSNKVTEKGKYVELRCDPISGHTALYWYRQSLGQGPEFLIYFQGTGAADDSGLPNDRFFAVRPEGSVSTLKIQRTERGDSAVYLCASSLSPGTGEYNEQFFGPGTRLTVL.

The V gene is TRBV2, the J gene TRBJ1-2; TRBD1 might be the D (6 bases). V lost 8 bases and J 8 bases, leaving 12 bases between the germline ends. The germline gives CDR1 SNHLY, CDR2 FYNNEI. The CDR3 spans 11 residues. CDR3 region: CASSGGAGYTF. CDR3 DNA sequence: TGTGCCAGCTCGGGGGGGGCAGGCTACACCTTC.

This clonotype came up once. V gene TRBV3-1 combines with J gene TRBJ1-2; 7 bases agree with TRBD1. The ends lost 1 base at V and 5 bases at J; junction bases unmatched: 10. Per germline, CDR1 LGHDT and CDR2 YNNKEL (reference sequence). This CDR3 region has 16 residues. CDR3 sequence (DNA): TGTGCCAGCAGCCAAGCCACGACAGGGAAAGGGTATGGCTACACCTTC. Protein product: CASSQATTGKGYGYTF.

V gene TRBV7-2 combines with J gene TRBJ2-1, with D uncertain. The CDR3 is made up of 11 amino acids. With 5 bases removed from V and 9 bases from J, the gap between germline ends came to 8 bases. Per germline, CDR1 SGHTA and CDR2 FQGNSA. Written as DNA, the CDR3 is TGTGCCAGCAGCCCCTATGGTGAGCAGTTCTTC. This codes for CASSPYGEQFF.

This clonotype turned up a few times. The gene calls are TRBV5-4 and TRBJ2-1; D tentatively reads TRBD1 or TRBD2 (6 bases each). The CDR3 is 15 residues long. CDR1 and CDR2 from the germline V gene are SGHNT and YYREEE (reference sequence). The V gene lost 4 bases and the J gene lost 4 bases, with 15 bases spanning the gap. The CDR3 is CASSQPRGAYNEQFF. Here the CDR3 DNA reads TGTGCCAGCAGCCAGCCGAGGGGGGCGTACAATGAGCAGTTCTTC.

This chain joins TRBV29-1 and TRBJ1-2; perhaps TRBD1 as D (5 bases). With 6 bases removed from V and 2 bases from J, the gap between germline ends came to 13 bases. This CDR3 is 13 amino acids long. Germline CDR1 is SQVTM and CDR2 is ANQGSEA. CDR3 loop: CSVGEGLNYGYTF. The CDR3 DNA is TGCAGCGTGGGGGAGGGCCTCAACTATGGCTACACCTTC.